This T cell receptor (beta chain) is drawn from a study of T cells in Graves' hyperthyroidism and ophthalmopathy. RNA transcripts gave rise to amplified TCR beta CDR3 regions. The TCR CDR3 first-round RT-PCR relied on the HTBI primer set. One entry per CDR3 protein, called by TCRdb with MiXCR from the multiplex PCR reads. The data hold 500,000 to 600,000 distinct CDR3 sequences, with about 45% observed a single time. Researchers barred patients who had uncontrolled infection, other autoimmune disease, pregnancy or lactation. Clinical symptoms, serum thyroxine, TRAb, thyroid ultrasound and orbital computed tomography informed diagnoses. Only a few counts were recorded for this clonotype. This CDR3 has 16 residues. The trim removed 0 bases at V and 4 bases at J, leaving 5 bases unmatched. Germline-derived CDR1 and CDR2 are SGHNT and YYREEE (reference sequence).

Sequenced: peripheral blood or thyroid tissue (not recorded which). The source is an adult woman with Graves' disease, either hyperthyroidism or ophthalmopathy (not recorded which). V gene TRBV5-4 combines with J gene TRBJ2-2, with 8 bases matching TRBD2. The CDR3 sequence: CASSLELAEATGELFF. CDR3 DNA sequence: TGTGCCAGCAGCTTGGAACTAGCGGAGGCCACCGGGGAGCTGTTTTTT.